This T cell receptor beta chain was identified during a study of spatial heterogeneity in lung cancer. Study findings and constraints: Tracking of tumor mutation counts was seen in expanded intratumoral alpha and beta TCR counts.

From germline, CDR1 is SGHTA and CDR2 FQGNSA. This CDR3 is built from 15 residues. V lost 4 bases to trimming and J lost 4 bases; unmatched junction nucleotides: 2. Time point described: sample taken at primary tumor resection. There were roughly 78 donors, all of them untreated patients with early-stage non-small cell lung cancer. By share, this clonotype counts as medium-sized. Its cognate antigen is unknown. One entry per CDR3 protein, called by TCRdb with MiXCR from the 5' RACE reads. The data hold roughly 2,800 distinct CDR3 sequences, with 6% to 7% observed a single time. The specimen comprised lung tumor tissue, sampled at surgery. The TCR originated in a male donor with early-stage non-small cell lung cancer. J is TRBJ2-1 and V is TRBV7-2; TRBD2 matches at 12 bases. CDR3 amino acids: CASSSTSGGYNEQFF. In DNA form, the CDR3 reads TGTGCCAGCAGCTCGACTAGCGGGGGTTACAATGAGCAGTTCTTC.